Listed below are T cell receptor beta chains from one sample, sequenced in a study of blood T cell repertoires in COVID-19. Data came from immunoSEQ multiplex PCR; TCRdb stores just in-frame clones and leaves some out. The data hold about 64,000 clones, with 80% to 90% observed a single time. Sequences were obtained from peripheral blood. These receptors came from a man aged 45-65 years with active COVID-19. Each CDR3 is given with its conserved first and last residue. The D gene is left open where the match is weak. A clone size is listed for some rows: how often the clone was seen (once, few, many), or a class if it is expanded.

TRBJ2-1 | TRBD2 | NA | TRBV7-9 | TGTGCCAGCAGCCACGAGCGGGGCCACTACAATGAGCAGTTCTTC | CASSHERGHYNEQFF
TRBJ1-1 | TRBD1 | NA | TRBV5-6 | TGTGCCAGCAGTACGGGTGGGACAGGGGAGCAGAGTGAAGCTTTCTTT | CASSTGGTGEQSEAFF
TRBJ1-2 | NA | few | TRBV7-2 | TGTGCCAGCAGCTTAGATGTCTCTAACTATGGCTACACCTTC | CASSLDVSNYGYTF
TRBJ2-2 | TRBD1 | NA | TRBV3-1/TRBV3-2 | TGTGCCAGCAGCCCCCGGCAGGGGGCGGGCGGGGAGCTGTTTTTT | CASSPRQGAGGELFF
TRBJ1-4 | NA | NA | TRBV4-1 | TGCGCCAGCAGCCAAGAAAGCAGGGTAGGCGAAAAACTGTTTTTT | CASSQESRVGEKLFF
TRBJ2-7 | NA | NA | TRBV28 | TGTGCCAGCACAAACAGGGCCTACGAGCAGTACTTC | CASTNRAYEQYF
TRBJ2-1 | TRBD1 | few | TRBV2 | TGTGCCAGCAGCAGCATGACAGGGAGCAATGAGCAGTTCTTC | CASSSMTGSNEQFF
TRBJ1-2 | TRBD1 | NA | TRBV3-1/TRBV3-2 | TGTGCCAGCAGCCCCAAGGGGGCGGTCTATGGCTACACCTTC | CASSPKGAVYGYTF
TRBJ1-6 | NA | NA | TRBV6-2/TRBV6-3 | TGTGCCAGCAGTTACCGACAATCCACAAGACGCTCACCCCTCCACTTT | CASSYRQSTRRSPLHF
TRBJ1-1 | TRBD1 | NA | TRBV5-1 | TGCGCCAGCCGCAGGGGGGACACTGAAGCTTTCTTT | CASRRGDTEAFF
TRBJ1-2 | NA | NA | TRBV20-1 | TGCAGTGCTAGTATCGCGGACGGGGGGGATTATGGCTACACCTTC | CSASIADGGDYGYTF
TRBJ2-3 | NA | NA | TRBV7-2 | TGTGCCAGCAGTCCAGGACAGTTCACAGATACGCAGTATTTT | CASSPGQFTDTQYF
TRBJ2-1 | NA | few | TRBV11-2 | TGTGCCAGCAGCTTAGGAGGTCGGGGCAATGAGCAGTTCTTC | CASSLGGRGNEQFF
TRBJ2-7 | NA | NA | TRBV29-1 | TGCAGCGTCCTAACGGGGTCTGGACGGCCCAGGAGCTCCTACGAGCAGTACTTC | CSVLTGSGRPRSSYEQYF
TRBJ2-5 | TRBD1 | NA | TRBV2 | TGTGCCAGCAGCCTCCGGACAGGGGCTCAAGAGACCCAGTACTTC | CASSLRTGAQETQYF
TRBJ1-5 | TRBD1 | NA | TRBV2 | TGTGCCAGCAGTGGACAGGGGGCGGTCGGGCCCCAGCATTTT | CASSGQGAVGPQHF
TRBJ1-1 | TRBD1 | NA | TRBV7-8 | TGTGCCAGCAGCATGGCACAGGGGCTGAACACTGAAGCTTTCTTT | CASSMAQGLNTEAFF
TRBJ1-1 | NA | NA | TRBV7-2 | TGTGCCAGCAGCTCACCCGACCTAGGAACGACTGAAGCTTTCTTT | CASSSPDLGTTEAFF
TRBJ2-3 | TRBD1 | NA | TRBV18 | TGTGCCAGCTCGCAGGCGACAGGGAGCACAGATACGCAGTATTTT | CASSQATGSTDTQYF
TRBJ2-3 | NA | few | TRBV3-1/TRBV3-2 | TGTGCCAGCAAGCCGAGGGGGTCCACAGATACGCAGTATTTT | CASKPRGSTDTQYF
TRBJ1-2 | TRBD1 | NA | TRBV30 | TGTGCCTGGGAGGACAGGTCAGCGGGCTACACCTTC | CAWEDRSAGYTF
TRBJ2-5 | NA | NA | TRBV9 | TGTGCCAGCAGCGTAGAGGTGGAGCAAGAGACCCAGTACTTC | CASSVEVEQETQYF
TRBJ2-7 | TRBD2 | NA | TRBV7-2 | TGTGCCAGCAGCCAAGTTTCGGGAGGCTACGAGCAGTACTTC | CASSQVSGGYEQYF
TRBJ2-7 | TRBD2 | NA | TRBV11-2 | TGTGCCAGCAGCCCCACCACTAGCGGCTCCTACGAGCAGTACTTC | CASSPTTSGSYEQYF
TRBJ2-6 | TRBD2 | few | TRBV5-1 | TGCGCCACAAGCGGGGGTAGTGGGGCCAACGTCCTGACTTTC | CATSGGSGANVLTF
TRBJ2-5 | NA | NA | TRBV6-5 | TGTGCCAGCTCCTTAACCGGGTCCGCGACCCAGTACTTC | CASSLTGSATQYF
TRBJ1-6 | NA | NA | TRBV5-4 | TGTGCCAGCAGCTTGGGGTCAGGGTGGAATTCACCCCTCCACTTT | CASSLGSGWNSPLHF
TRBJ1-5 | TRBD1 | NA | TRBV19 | TGTGCCAGTACCCCGGACAGGGGACAGCCCCAGCATTTT | CASTPDRGQPQHF
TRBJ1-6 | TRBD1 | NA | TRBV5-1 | TGCGCCAGCAGCGGGGGACAGTCCGGCGGGTTGGGTTCACCCCTCCACTTT | CASSGGQSGGLGSPLHF
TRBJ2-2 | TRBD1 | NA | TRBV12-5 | TGTGCTAGTGGCCCTGGACAGGACACCAACACCGGGGAGCTGTTTTTT | CASGPGQDTNTGELFF
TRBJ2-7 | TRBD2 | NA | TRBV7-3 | TGTGCCAGCAGCCCAACTGCGGGAGCGACCTACGAGCAGTACTTC | CASSPTAGATYEQYF
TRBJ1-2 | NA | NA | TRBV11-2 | TGTGCCAGCAGCTTAGGGACACCTAACTATGGCTACACCTTC | CASSLGTPNYGYTF
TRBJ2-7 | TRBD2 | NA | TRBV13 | TGTGCCAGCAGCGGGGGACTAGCGGGGATCTACGAGCAGTACTTC | CASSGGLAGIYEQYF
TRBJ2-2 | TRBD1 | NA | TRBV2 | TGTGCCAGCAGTACAGGGGTCAACACCGGGGAGCTGTTTTTT | CASSTGVNTGELFF
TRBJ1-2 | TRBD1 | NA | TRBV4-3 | TGCGCCAGCAGCCAAGATATCGACAGGGGAACATATGGCTACACCTTC | CASSQDIDRGTYGYTF
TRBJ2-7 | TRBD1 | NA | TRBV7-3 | TGTGCCAGCAGCTGGGACAGAGGGAACGAGCAGTACTTC | CASSWDRGNEQYF
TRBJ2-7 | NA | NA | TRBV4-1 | TGCGCCAGCAGCCAAGATAAATACTACGAGCAGTACTTC | CASSQDKYYEQYF
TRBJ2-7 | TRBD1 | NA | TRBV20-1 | TGCAGTGCTAGTGATGCGGACAGGGGGCGATACGAGCAGTACTTC | CSASDADRGRYEQYF
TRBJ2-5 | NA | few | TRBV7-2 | TGTGCCAGCAGCACACTCCCGGAGGAGACCCAGTACTTC | CASSTLPEETQYF
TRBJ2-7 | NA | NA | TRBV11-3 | TGTGCCAGCAGCACCGGACAGTCCTACGAGCAGTACTTC | CASSTGQSYEQYF
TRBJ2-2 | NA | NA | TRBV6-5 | TGTGCCAGCAGTTACTCGGCAGATCACACCGGGGAGCTGTTTTTT | CASSYSADHTGELFF
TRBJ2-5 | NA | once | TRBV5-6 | TGTGCCAGCAGCTTGACAGGGTTGGTCATGGGGACCCAGTACTTC | CASSLTGLVMGTQYF
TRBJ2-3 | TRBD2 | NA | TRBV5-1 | TGCGCCAGCAGCAAGGTCCCGGGACTAGCGGGGGGGCCAGATACGCAGTATTTT | CASSKVPGLAGGPDTQYF
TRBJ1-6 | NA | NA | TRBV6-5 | TGTGCCAGCCGCCGGGGGAGCTTTTCGAATTCACCCCTCCACTTT | CASRRGSFSNSPLHF
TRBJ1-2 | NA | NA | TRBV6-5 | TGTGCCAGCAGCAGGGACGGGGGGGTCTACACCTTC | CASSRDGGVYTF
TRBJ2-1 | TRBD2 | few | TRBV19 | TGTGCCAGTAGCCCCGCTAGCGGCCCAAGAGGTGAGCAGTTCTTC | CASSPASGPRGEQFF